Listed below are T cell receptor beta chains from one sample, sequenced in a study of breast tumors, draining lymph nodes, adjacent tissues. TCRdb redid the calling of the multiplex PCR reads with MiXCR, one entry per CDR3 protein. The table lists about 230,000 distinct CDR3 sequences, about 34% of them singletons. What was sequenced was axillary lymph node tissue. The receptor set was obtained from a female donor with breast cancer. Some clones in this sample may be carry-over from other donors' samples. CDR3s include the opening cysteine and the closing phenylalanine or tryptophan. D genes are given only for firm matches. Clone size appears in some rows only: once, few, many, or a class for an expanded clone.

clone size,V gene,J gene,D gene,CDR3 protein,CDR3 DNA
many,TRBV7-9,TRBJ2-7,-,CASSFSGDYYEQYF,TGTGCCAGCAGCTTCAGCGGAGACTACTACGAGCAGTACTTC
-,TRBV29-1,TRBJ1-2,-,CSVELGNYGYTF,TGCAGCGTTGAACTGGGGAACTATGGCTACACCTTC
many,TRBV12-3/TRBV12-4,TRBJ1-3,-,CATTLYGISGNTIYF,TGTGCCACCACGCTTTACGGGATCTCTGGAAACACCATATATTTT
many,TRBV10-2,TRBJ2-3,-,CASSSTDTQYF,TGCGCCAGCAGCAGCACAGATACGCAGTATTTT
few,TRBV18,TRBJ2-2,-,CASSPPVGMNTGELFF,TGTGCCAGCTCACCACCTGTCGGGATGAACACCGGGGAGCTGTTTTTT
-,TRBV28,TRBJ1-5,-,CASRTSSNQRQHF,TGTGCCAGCAGGACCTCAAGCAATCAGCGCCAGCATTTT
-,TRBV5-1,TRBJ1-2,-,CASSSESGPSGGYTF,TGCGCCAGCAGCTCCGAGTCAGGGCCCTCGGGGGGCTACACCTTC
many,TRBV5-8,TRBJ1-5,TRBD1,CASRNRQGGQPQHF,TGTGCCAGCAGGAATCGACAGGGTGGACAGCCCCAGCATTTT
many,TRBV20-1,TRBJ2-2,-,CSARDIPPLRENTGELFF,TGCAGTGCTAGAGATATCCCTCCCCTCCGGGAGAACACCGGGGAGCTGTTTTTT
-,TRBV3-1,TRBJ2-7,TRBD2,CASSRGLAERGEQYF,TGTGCCAGCAGCCGGGGACTAGCGGAGAGAGGAGAGCAGTACTTC
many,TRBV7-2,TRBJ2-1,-,CASSRLGGGANEQFF,TGTGCCAGCAGTCGACTGGGGGGGGGGGCTAATGAGCAGTTCTTC
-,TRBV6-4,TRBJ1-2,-,CASGNRANYGYTF,TGTGCCTCGGGGAACAGAGCTAACTATGGCTACACCTTC
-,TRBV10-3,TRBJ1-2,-,CAISESRDYGYTF,TGTGCCATCAGTGAGTCCAGGGACTATGGCTACACCTTC
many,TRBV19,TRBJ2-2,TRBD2,CASSKGLADHGELFF,TGTGCCAGTAGTAAGGGACTAGCGGACCACGGGGAGCTGTTTTTT
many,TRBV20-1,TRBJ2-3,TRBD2,CSARGREGNTQYF,TGCAGTGCTAGAGGTCGGGAGGGAAATACGCAGTATTTT
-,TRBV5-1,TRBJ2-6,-,CASSLEGMGANVLTF,TGCGCCAGCAGCTTAGAAGGGATGGGGGCCAACGTCCTGACTTTC
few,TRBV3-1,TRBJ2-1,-,CASSQVPAGLSYNEQFF,TGTGCCAGCAGCCAAGTCCCTGCGGGACTCTCGTACAATGAGCAGTTCTTC
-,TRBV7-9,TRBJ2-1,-,CASSAPTTGNEQFF,TGTGCCAGCAGTGCCCCTACCACCGGGAACGAGCAGTTCTTC
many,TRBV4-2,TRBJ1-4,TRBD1,CASSPGQGEANEKLFF,TGTGCCAGCAGCCCGGGACAGGGGGAAGCAAATGAAAAACTGTTTTTT
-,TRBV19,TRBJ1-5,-,CASSPGTDQETQHF,TGTGCCAGCAGCCCCGGGACGGACCAAGAGACCCAGCATTTT
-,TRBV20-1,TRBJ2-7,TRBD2,CSASIGRTREQYF,TGCAGTGCTAGTATCGGGAGGACGAGGGAGCAGTACTTC
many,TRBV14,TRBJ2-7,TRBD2,CASSPRLAVTYEQYF,TGTGCCAGCAGCCCCAGACTAGCTGTTACCTACGAGCAGTACTTC
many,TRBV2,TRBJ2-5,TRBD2,CASSDRRRTRETQYF,TGTGCCAGCAGTGATCGGCGTCGGACTAGAGAGACCCAGTACTTC
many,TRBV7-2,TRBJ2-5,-,CASSTSGQGETQYF,TGTGCCAGCAGCACCTCAGGGCAGGGGGAGACCCAGTACTTC
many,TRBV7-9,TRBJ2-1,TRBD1,CASSGNDRERYNEQFF,TGTGCCAGCAGCGGCAATGACAGGGAAAGGTACAATGAGCAGTTCTTC
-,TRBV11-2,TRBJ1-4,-,CASSPGTRWGRANEKLFF,TGTGCCAGCAGCCCCGGGACTAGGTGGGGGAGGGCTAATGAAAAACTGTTTTTT
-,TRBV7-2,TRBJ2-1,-,CASSQGAGVYGYNEQFF,TGTGCCAGCAGTCAAGGGGCAGGGGTCTATGGCTACAATGAGCAGTTCTTC